This T cell receptor (beta chain) is drawn from a study of T cell responses to AZD1222 COVID-19 vaccine. Study results and limitations: Once two AZD1222 doses were given, Spike-specific TCR breadth and depth went up. Most donors were white British, females outnumbered males, and clonal diversity was possibly underestimated. Among spike-specific TCRs, nearly half reportedly target unmutated variant regions. Baseline seropositivity occurred in only a handful of AZD1222 recipients.

This clone has just a few counts. Its antigen is not known. Germline V lookup: CDR1 MRHNA, CDR2 SNTAGT. Trimming shortened V by 2 bases and J by 5 bases, and 9 bases separated the two germline ends. The CDR3 length is 13 residues. Clones were read by immunoSEQ multiplex PCR, and TCRdb kept only the in-frame ones, dropping some. The table has under 150,000 clones, around 85% seen once. The rearrangement uses TRBV6-4 and TRBJ1-2; no reliable D call. Sequencing was performed on peripheral blood, taken 28 days after the second dose of the MenACWY control vaccine. The TCR sequence derives from an adult who received the MenACWY meningococcal vaccine as a control. The DNA for the CDR3 is TGTGCCAGCAGTGACGAGGGTTCGTATGGCTACACCTTC. This translates into CASSDEGSYGYTF.